Listed here are 3 T cell receptor beta chains from one sample, sequenced in a study of technical replicates of blood from several donors. Assay used: immunoSEQ multiplex PCR; TCRdb lists only in-frame clones, some missing. The sample consists of approximately 81,000 clones, just over 95% of them appearing once. Source material: T cells isolated from PBMCs. The receptors were gathered from a human donor in good health.

V gene TRBV5-4 combines with J gene TRBJ1-1, with unresolved D. From germline, CDR1 is SGHNT and CDR2 YYREEE (reference sequence). This CDR3 is built from 12 residues. V was cut by 1 base and J by 6 bases, with 7 bases left in between. CDR3 sequence reads: CASSLLESEAFF. The CDR3 nucleotides read TGTGCCAGCAGCTTGCTGGAGTCTGAAGCTTTCTTT.

J is TRBJ2-7 and V is TRBV6-5, with TRBD1 matching over 10 bases. V lost 7 bases and J lost 2; bases outside the gene matches: 2. This CDR3 contains 13 residues. Germline V CDR1 and CDR2: MNHEY, SVGAGI. The CDR3: CASIGQGAYEQYF. For the CDR3, the DNA is TGTGCCAGCATTGGACAGGGGGCCTACGAGCAGTACTTC.

V and J are TRBV2 and TRBJ2-7; TRBD1 is a possible D gene (6 bases). V was trimmed by 7 bases and J by 5 bases, leaving 18 bases between them. The germline V gene has CDR1 SNHLY and CDR2 FYNNEI. This CDR3 spans 14 amino acids. CDR3 sequence reads: CASTREWTVDEQYF. The DNA for the CDR3 is TGTGCCAGCACCCGAGAGTGGACAGTAGACGAGCAGTACTTC. Full variable domain (missing parts from reference TRBV2 and TRBJ2-7): EPEVTQTPSHQVTQMGQEVILRCVPISNHLYFYWYRQILGQKVEFLVSFYNNEISEKSEIFDDQFSVERPDGSNFTLKIRSTKLEDSAMYFCASTREWTVDEQYFGPGTRLTVT.